This T cell receptor (beta chain) was identified in a study of T-cell memory formation after mild COVID-19. TCRdb called the 5' RACE reads again in MiXCR, with one record for every CDR3 protein. The sample records 400,000 to 500,000 distinct CDR3 sequences, about a sixth being singletons. CDR3 length: 17 amino acids. Germline V gene data show CDR1 as MNHEY and CDR2 as SVGAGI. The V gene lost 0 bases and the J gene lost 11 bases, with 20 bases spanning the gap. The V gene is TRBV6-5, the J gene TRBJ1-6, with D perhaps matching TRBD1 (6 bases). The clonotype originates from a young man who had mild COVID-19 (a few samples of this study predate the infection). Cell type and time point are not known. Sequenced sample: PBMCs or a T cell subset sorted from them (not recorded which). CDR3 DNA: TGTGCCAGCAGTTACTCGAGCGCCGAGGGGGAAGCAGCACCCCTCCACTTT. It yields the protein CASSYSSAEGEAAPLHF.